These 10 T cell receptor delta chains share one sample of origin, sequenced in a study of in vitro expanded adult blood gammadelta T cells. Which antigens these TCRs recognize remains unknown. TCRdb re-processed the 5' RACE reads using CATT. The sample lists roughly 200 delta-chain clones, approximately 40% occurring once. After expansion, live CD3+ TCRgammadelta+ Vgamma9+ Vdelta2+ T cells were sorted by FACS. HMBPP at 10 nM was applied to PBMC for one day, followed by three washes. IL-2 was replenished every 3 to 4 days during an approximately 15-day expansion. The starting material was gamma-delta T cells from peripheral blood expanded in culture, obtained from an in vitro culture stimulated with HMBPP. These receptors came from an adult in good health.

On this clone: This probably arose from a read error, given a far larger clone one base away. The chain joins TRDV2 to TRDJ1; TRDD3 matches at 7 bases. Losses at the gene ends were 3 bases for V and 0 bases for J; bases not matched to a gene: 9. The CDR3 contains 16 residues. Per germline, CDR1 GEAIGNYY and CDR2 EKD. CDR3 protein: CACDLMGEEYTDKLIF. The CDR3 DNA sequence: TGTGCCTGTGACCTAATGGGGGAGGAGTACACCGATAAACTCATCTTT.

This clone is deemed hyperexpanded. The chain links TRDV2 to TRDJ1; 11 bases map to TRDD3. There are 21 residues in the CDR3. Unmatched junction bases numbered 18, after V lost 0 bases and J lost 1 base. Germline V gives CDR1 GEAIGNYY, CDR2 EKD. The CDR3 protein is CACDTVYVSSGGYRGTDKLIF. DNA of the CDR3: TGTGCCTGTGACACCGTTTACGTCTCGTCTGGGGGATACCGTGGCACCGATAAACTCATCTTT.

Worth noting for this clone: This likely stems from a read error, as it lies one base from a far larger clone. The sample carries other DNA sequences with the same CDR3. The chain is built from TRDV2 and TRDJ1; D may be TRDD3 (6 bases). The J gene was not available in TCRdb and was assigned here by matching the DNA to germline segments. The germline CDR1 and CDR2 sequences are GEAIGNYY and EKD. This CDR3 region has 17 residues. CDR3 amino acids: CACDTVGGQMYTDKLIF. The CDR3 bases are TGTGCCTGTGACACCGTCGGGGGACAAATGTACACAGATAAACTCATCTTT.

A word on this clone: A far more abundant clone sits one base away, making this likely a read error. The V gene is TRDV2, the J gene TRDJ1; 9 bases align to TRDD3. The J gene was not available in TCRdb and was assigned here by matching the DNA to germline segments. Germline V gene sequence: CDR1 GEAIGNYY, CDR2 EKD. The CDR3 is made up of 16 amino acids. V shed 5 bases, J shed 4 bases, and the junction held 13 bases outside the gene matches. This chain's CDR3 is CACVSPGDTEGDKLIF. For the CDR3, the DNA is TGTGCCTGTGTCTCCCCGGGGGATACCGAGGGCGATAAACTCATCTTT.

The table lists this clone with a few counts. Given a far larger clone just one base away, this is likely a sequencing read error. Other DNA variants within this sample encode the same CDR3. This chain uses TRDV2 with TRDJ1; 11 bases are shared with TRDD3. Matching the DNA to germline supplied the J gene, which TCRdb does not give. Germline CDR1 and CDR2: GEAIGNYY and EKD. CDR3 length: 18 residues. The V segment lost 6 bases and the J segment 1 base; nucleotides outside the gene matches: 15. CDR3 loop: CACLPLLGDKRVTDKLIF. CDR3 sequence (DNA): TGTGCCTGTTTACCCTTACTGGGGGATAAGAGGGTCACCGATAAACTCATCTTT.

With respect to this clone: This likely traces to a read error, being one base from a far larger clone. The same CDR3 arises from other DNA sequences in this sample as well. The CDR3 region is CACDSVLGDTHITDKLIF. The CDR3 DNA reads TGTGCCTGCGACAGCGTACTGGGGGATACGCATATCACCGATAAACTCATCTTT. The chain links TRDV2 to TRDJ1; TRDD3 agrees at 13 bases. TCRdb records no J gene; here it was assigned by comparing the DNA to germline. CDR1 is GEAIGNYY, CDR2 EKD, per germline. CDR3 size: 18 residues.

As concerns this clone: It is likely a read error: a sequence one base away is far more abundant. The rearrangement joins TRDV2 to TRDJ3; 12 positions match TRDD3. Matching the DNA to germline supplied the J gene, which TCRdb does not give. Germline V gene sequence: CDR1 GEAIGNYY, CDR2 EKD. The junction had 11 bases not matched to a gene; V was cut back by 6 bases and J by 0 bases. This CDR3 is 20 amino acids long. In nucleotides, the CDR3 is TGTGCCTGTCCTACTGTACTGGGGGATACAGACTCCTGGGACACCCGACAGATGTTTTTC. This codes for CACPTVLGDTDSWDTRQMFF.

Regarding this clone: A read error is likely here: a far larger clone is one base away. The sample holds other DNA sequences that translate to the same CDR3. The rearrangement uses TRDV2 and TRDJ1, with TRDD3 matching 11 bases. Germline matching of the DNA provided the J gene here, since TCRdb leaves it blank. This CDR3 is built from 18 residues. Germline V gene lookup returns CDR1 GEAIGNYY and CDR2 EKD. V gave up 6 bases and J gave up 1 base; unmatched junction bases: 15. In DNA form, the CDR3 reads TGTGCCTGTTTACCCCTACTGGGGGATAAAAGGGTCACCGATAAACTCATCTTT. Protein sequence: CACLPLLGDKRVTDKLIF.

This clone came up once. TCRdb's protein for this DNA is that of a much larger clone and differs from the translation at residue 15, likely a read error; the protein shown is the DNA translation. The V and J genes are TRDV2 and TRDJ3; 10 positions agree with TRDD3. No J gene was available from TCRdb, and it was assigned here by a germline match of the DNA. The CDR3 is 20 residues long. The germline gives CDR1 GEAIGNYY, CDR2 EKD. The CDR3 sequence is CACPTVLGDPDSWDARQMFF. CDR3 nucleotides: TGTGCCTGTCCTACTGTACTGGGGGATCCAGACTCCTGGGACGCCCGACAGATGTTTTTC.

To note about this clone: A read error is the likely source, as a far larger clone sits one nucleotide away. The chain recombines TRDV2 with TRDJ1, with D tentatively TRDD3 (6 bases). The J gene, not given by TCRdb, was assigned here from a germline match of the nucleotide sequence. The germline V and J ends were trimmed by 3 bases and 0 bases, with 19 bases remaining between them. CDR1 is GEAIGNYY, CDR2 EKD, per germline. The CDR3 runs to 17 residues. CDR3 amino acids: CACDALAGEPYTDKLIF. As DNA, the CDR3 is TGTGCCTGTGACGCTCTGGCGGGGGAACCGTACACCGATAAACTCATCTTT.